A selection of T cell receptor beta chains follows, all from one sample in a study of T cells expressing NK-cell markers. TCRdb re-called the 5' RACE reads and gives one entry per CDR3 protein, without DNA. Its table records approximately 550,000 distinct CDR3 sequences. The source material was blood T cells: a sorted CD56 or NKG2C T cell subset, CD4+ or CD8+ T cells, or bulk PBMC T cells (not recorded which). These receptors came from a man between 18 and 29 years old in good health. Each CDR3 is given with its conserved first and last residue.

v_call: TRBV9
j_call: TRBJ2-1
cdr3_aa: CASSHRLALEQFF

v_call: TRBV10-3
j_call: TRBJ2-7
cdr3_aa: CAISEGPVANYEQYF

v_call: TRBV12-3/TRBV12-4
j_call: TRBJ1-2
cdr3_aa: CASSLARTGTEHGYTF

v_call: TRBV10-3
j_call: TRBJ1-3
cdr3_aa: CAIGDGTSGNTIYF

v_call: TRBV12-3/TRBV12-4
j_call: TRBJ2-1
cdr3_aa: CASAGLADEQFF

v_call: TRBV11-2
j_call: TRBJ2-5
cdr3_aa: CASRGVRTGGETQYF

v_call: TRBV12-3/TRBV12-4
j_call: TRBJ2-5
cdr3_aa: CASSFSGRATETQYF

v_call: TRBV7-2
j_call: TRBJ2-2
cdr3_aa: CASSLTSMYTGELFF

v_call: TRBV20-1
j_call: TRBJ1-5
cdr3_aa: CSASLTPGDGGNQPQHF

v_call: TRBV20-1
j_call: TRBJ1-2
cdr3_aa: CSATQQVGGFYGYTF

v_call: TRBV5-6
j_call: TRBJ2-7
cdr3_aa: CASSWVSPSYEQYF

v_call: TRBV29-1
j_call: TRBJ2-2
cdr3_aa: CSVDRGLAGELFF

v_call: TRBV11-1
j_call: TRBJ2-4
cdr3_aa: CASRRNFQNIQYF

v_call: TRBV12-3/TRBV12-4
j_call: TRBJ2-5
cdr3_aa: CASSPTPDTYQETQYF

v_call: TRBV11-3
j_call: TRBJ2-3
cdr3_aa: CASSSPTSGGRTDTQYF

v_call: TRBV20-1
j_call: TRBJ2-7
cdr3_aa: CSAPPGGSYSYEQYF

v_call: TRBV12-3/TRBV12-4
j_call: TRBJ2-1
cdr3_aa: CASSFILGPQRNEQFF

v_call: TRBV6-1
j_call: TRBJ2-3
cdr3_aa: CASSQDRVGDTQYF

v_call: TRBV12-3/TRBV12-4
j_call: TRBJ2-7
cdr3_aa: CASRGSRRGYEQYF

v_call: TRBV29-1
j_call: TRBJ2-3
cdr3_aa: CSVSQGQGASDTQYF

v_call: TRBV4-3
j_call: TRBJ2-5
cdr3_aa: CASSPGTGEKTQYF

v_call: TRBV11-3
j_call: TRBJ1-4
cdr3_aa: CASSLVGGSEEKLFF

v_call: TRBV5-1
j_call: TRBJ2-1
cdr3_aa: CASSLGGSSNEQFF

v_call: TRBV7-9
j_call: TRBJ2-7
cdr3_aa: CASSLGRGRGYEQYF

v_call: TRBV11-2
j_call: TRBJ2-5
cdr3_aa: CASSPRRLTQETQYF

v_call: TRBV5-1
j_call: TRBJ1-4
cdr3_aa: CASSGGREGEKLFF

v_call: TRBV5-6
j_call: TRBJ1-5
cdr3_aa: CASSLPGDQPQHF

v_call: TRBV15
j_call: TRBJ2-1
cdr3_aa: CATSRDPLYNEQFF

v_call: TRBV25-1
j_call: TRBJ2-1
cdr3_aa: CASNQAGHEQFF

v_call: TRBV7-2
j_call: TRBJ2-5
cdr3_aa: CASSHNFRGLQETQYF

v_call: TRBV20-1
j_call: TRBJ1-5
cdr3_aa: CSAHPTGDWQPQHF

v_call: TRBV29-1
j_call: TRBJ2-7
cdr3_aa: CSVDSDNYEQYF

v_call: TRBV11-2
j_call: TRBJ2-1
cdr3_aa: CASSSLAGVRYEQFF

v_call: TRBV21-1
j_call: TRBJ2-5
cdr3_aa: CASTGTSGRHNQETQYF

v_call: TRBV12-3/TRBV12-4
j_call: TRBJ2-2
cdr3_aa: CASSFGVKGELFF

v_call: TRBV7-8
j_call: TRBJ2-3
cdr3_aa: CASSPKGRYTDTQYF

v_call: TRBV20-1
j_call: TRBJ2-7
cdr3_aa: CSALSGRMTLSQQYF

v_call: TRBV5-4
j_call: TRBJ2-1
cdr3_aa: CASSFPKTSGSLLSYNEQFF

v_call: TRBV7-3
j_call: TRBJ2-2
cdr3_aa: CASSEASWNTGELFF

v_call: TRBV5-5
j_call: TRBJ2-3
cdr3_aa: CASSFRVVNTQYF

v_call: TRBV6-5
j_call: TRBJ2-3
cdr3_aa: CASTSDTDTQYF

v_call: TRBV24-1
j_call: TRBJ2-2
cdr3_aa: CATSDGDGTGELFF

v_call: TRBV9
j_call: TRBJ2-5
cdr3_aa: CASSVGQVGETQYF

v_call: TRBV20-1
j_call: TRBJ2-3
cdr3_aa: CSAEDSATSTDTQYF

v_call: TRBV9
j_call: TRBJ1-2
cdr3_aa: CASNGQAANYGYTF

v_call: TRBV30
j_call: TRBJ2-1
cdr3_aa: CAWSGQGGYNEQFF

v_call: TRBV19
j_call: TRBJ1-5
cdr3_aa: CATSLRGGQRVGQPQHF

v_call: TRBV28
j_call: TRBJ1-2
cdr3_aa: CASSTGQSYGYTF

v_call: TRBV3-1
j_call: TRBJ2-1
cdr3_aa: CASSGRQGAPYNEQFF

v_call: TRBV5-5
j_call: TRBJ2-1
cdr3_aa: CASSAGSFPGEQFF

v_call: TRBV11-2
j_call: TRBJ2-1
cdr3_aa: CASSSQDGESSYNEQFF

v_call: TRBV20-1
j_call: TRBJ2-7
cdr3_aa: CSALDGTSGEQYF

v_call: TRBV9
j_call: TRBJ2-7
cdr3_aa: CASSVDAGLAGNEQYF

v_call: TRBV11-3
j_call: TRBJ2-1
cdr3_aa: CASSPGLLYEQFF